These 27 T cell receptor beta chains share one sample of origin, sequenced in a study of monozygotic twins with inflammatory bowel disease. TCRdb reprocessed the 5' RACE reads, keeping one entry per CDR3 protein, no DNA. The sample holds a few hundred thousand distinct CDR3 sequences. The source material was blood. The receptor source for this set is a human donor with ulcerative colitis or Crohn's disease, or a healthy co-twin of an affected twin (not recorded which).

The chain is built from TRBV12-3 or TRBV12-4 and TRBJ2-1; TCRdb picks TRBD2, but there is no DNA to check that call. There are 19 residues in the CDR3. The CDR3 reads CASSLKPLSQALADNEQFF.

This chain links TRBV5-4 with TRBJ2-3; without DNA, the TCRdb call of TRBD2 cannot be checked. The V gene's germline CDR1 is SGHNT and CDR2 YYREEE (reference sequence). The CDR3 is 15 amino acids. The CDR3 sequence is CAWLAGGLSTDTQYF. Together with reference TRBV5-4 and TRBJ2-3, the CDR3 gives the full variable domain: ETGVTQSPTHLIKTRGQQVTLRCSSQSGHNTVSWYQQALGQGPQFIFQYYREEENGRGNFPPRFSGLQFPNYSSELNVNALELDDSALYLCAWLAGGLSTDTQYFGPGTRLTVL.

The rearrangement links TRBV24-1 to TRBJ2-3; TCRdb picks TRBD2, but there is no DNA to check that call. Germline V gene lookup returns CDR1 KGHDR and CDR2 SFDVKD. The CDR3 contains 19 residues. The CDR3 sequence: CATSDLARYRLADTDTQYF.

This rearrangement joins TRBV7-9 to TRBJ2-3; the D call of TRBD2 rests on TCRdb alone, since no DNA is present to check it. The CDR3 runs 17 residues. CDR1 SEHNR and CDR2 FQNEAQ come from the germline V gene (reference sequence). The CDR3 protein is CASSPSRSGGATDTQYF.

The rearrangement uses TRBV10-3 and TRBJ2-3. Germline CDR1 reads ENHRY; CDR2 reads SYGVKD. The CDR3 has 13 amino acids. The CDR3 here is CAIKGLLTDTQYF.

The rearrangement joins TRBV27 to TRBJ1-5; the TCRdb D gene call, TRBD1, has no DNA to confirm it. This CDR3 is 15 amino acids long. CDR1 and CDR2 (germline): MNHEY, SMNVEV (reference sequence). CDR3 residues: CASRAGQESNQPQHF.

This chain links TRBV7-9 with TRBJ2-2; TCRdb's D call, TRBD1, is unchecked because there is no DNA. This CDR3 has 13 residues. The V gene's germline CDR1 is SEHNR and CDR2 FQNEAQ (reference sequence). CDR3 amino acids: CACSSYRDGELFF. Full variable domain (remainder filled in from reference TRBV7-9 and TRBJ2-2): DTGVSQNPRHKITKRGQNVTFRCDPISEHNRLYWYRQTLGQGPEFLTYFQNEAQLEKSRLLSDRFSAERPKGSFSTLEIQRTEQGDSAMYLCACSSYRDGELFFGEGSRLTVL.

This chain's CDR3 is CASSSDPVPQYF. This rearrangement joins TRBV7-6 to TRBJ2-5; TCRdb proposes TRBD1, but this gene call is untestable without DNA. CDR3 size: 12 residues. CDR1 is SGHVS, CDR2 FNYEAQ, per germline.

CDR3 amino acids: CASSQVSGGAGNSPLHF. The chain has TRBV3-1 and TRBJ1-6. This CDR3 is built from 17 residues. Per germline, CDR1 LGHDT and CDR2 YNNKEL (reference sequence).

This chain uses TRBV11-2 with TRBJ2-7; TCRdb's assignment of TRBD2 cannot be checked, as there is no DNA. The CDR3 has 14 amino acids. From germline, CDR1 is SGHAT and CDR2 FQNNGV. The CDR3 sequence is CASSLDPSSGGANF.

The chain employs TRBV11-2 and TRBJ2-3; checking the TCRdb D call of TRBD2 is not possible without DNA. The CDR3 runs 14 residues. Germline assignment: CDR1 SGHAT and CDR2 FQNNGV. CDR3 sequence: CASSPGVGRDTQYF.

This rearrangement joins TRBV5-4 to TRBJ2-5; TCRdb's D call, TRBD1, is unchecked because there is no DNA. CDR3 length: 12 amino acids. The germline V gene encodes CDR1 SGHNT and CDR2 YYREEE (reference sequence). The CDR3 protein is CASSGTGGTQYF.

The CDR3 protein is CASSGTLGYTF. The rearrangement uses TRBV28 and TRBJ1-2; TCRdb reports TRBD1, a call that lacks DNA to check it against. The CDR3 is 11 amino acids. Germline V gives CDR1 MDHEN, CDR2 SYDVKM.

The chain employs TRBV7-3 and TRBJ2-3. This CDR3 spans 16 amino acids. Germline V gives CDR1 SGHTA, CDR2 FQGTGA. The chain's CDR3 is CASSLTGDPKGDTQYF.

The V call is TRBV5-1, the J call TRBJ2-3; TCRdb returns TRBD2, unconfirmable since there is no DNA. Germline lookup yields CDR1 SGHRS and CDR2 YFSETQ. The CDR3 runs to 19 residues. The CDR3 loop reads CASSLVGLAGGRSTDTQYF.

CDR3: CASSLDGDRNEQFF. This chain connects TRBV5-1 to TRBJ2-1. The germline gives CDR1 SGHRS, CDR2 YFSETQ. The CDR3 consists of 14 residues.

The rearrangement joins TRBV9 to TRBJ2-2; the D call of TRBD1 rests on TCRdb alone, since no DNA is present to check it. This CDR3 contains 16 residues. Germline assignment: CDR1 SGDLS and CDR2 YYNGEE. This chain's CDR3 is CASSPRETGETGELFF.

The chain recombines TRBV18 with TRBJ1-1. Germline CDR1 KGHSH, CDR2 LQKENI. The CDR3 runs to 16 residues. This CDR3 is CASSLTGPAKSTEAFF.

The chain employs TRBV7-2 and TRBJ1-6; the TRBD1 assignment by TCRdb is unverifiable without DNA. The CDR3 covers 15 residues. Germline CDR1 reads SGHTA; CDR2 reads FQGNSA. The CDR3 is CASSVRGGPGSPLHF. The whole variable domain, filled in from reference TRBV7-2 and TRBJ1-6, reads GAGVSQSPSNKVTEKGKDVELRCDPISGHTALYWYRQSLGQGLEFLIYFQGNSAPDKSGLPSDRFSAERTGGSVSTLTIQRTQQEDSAVYLCASSVRGGPGSPLHFGNGTRLTVT.

The rearrangement links TRBV5-1 to TRBJ1-2; without DNA, the TCRdb call of TRBD1 cannot be checked. This CDR3 contains 16 residues. Germline CDR1 and CDR2: SGHRS and YFSETQ. The CDR3 loop is CASSLSSQVVGYGYTF. Variable domain in full (rest from reference TRBV5-1 and TRBJ1-2): KAGVTQTPRYLIKTRGQQVTLSCSPISGHRSVSWYQQTPGQGLQFLFEYFSETQRNKGNFPGRFSGRQFSNSRSEMNVSTLELGDSALYLCASSLSSQVVGYGYTFGSGTRLTVV.

The J gene is TRBJ2-3, the V gene TRBV6-1; TCRdb indicates TRBD1, and absent DNA this call remains unverified. This CDR3 has 14 amino acids. Germline V CDR1 and CDR2: MNHNS, SASEGT. The CDR3 protein is CASRTLDTTDTQYF.

This chain links TRBV7-2 with TRBJ2-1; the TRBD1 assignment by TCRdb is unverifiable without DNA. CDR3 length equals 15 residues. The germline V gene encodes CDR1 SGHTA and CDR2 FQGNSA. The CDR3 sequence is CASSLTRAGEGEQFF.

The V call is TRBV3-1, the J call TRBJ2-3; the D gene TCRdb calls, TRBD2, cannot be checked with no DNA. This CDR3 is 14 amino acids long. Germline V gene lookup returns CDR1 LGHDT and CDR2 YNNKEL (reference sequence). CDR3 in amino acids: CASSQGGISDTQYF.

This chain uses TRBV5-1 with TRBJ2-3; as DNA is missing, the TRBD1 call by TCRdb cannot be tested. Germline V CDR1 and CDR2: SGHRS, YFSETQ. The CDR3 has 18 residues. The CDR3 spells CASSLVPPTGKGTDTQYF.

The rearrangement links TRBV20-1 to TRBJ2-1; TCRdb names TRBD2, which stays unverified in the absence of DNA. This CDR3 spans 12 amino acids. CDR1 is DFQATT and CDR2 is SNEGSKA in the germline V gene (reference sequence). The CDR3 loop is CSASYRGDEQFF.

This chain connects TRBV7-2 to TRBJ2-3; the D call from TCRdb, TRBD2, cannot be confirmed without DNA. The CDR3 is 17 residues long. CDR1 and CDR2 (germline): SGHTA, FQGNSA. The CDR3 loop reads CASSTPGLAGEVDTQYF.

This rearrangement joins TRBV11-2 to TRBJ1-4. Germline V lookup: CDR1 SGHAT, CDR2 FQNNGV. This CDR3 spans 15 amino acids. The CDR3 loop reads CASSFRGRGDEKLFF.